What follows are 15 T cell receptor beta chains derived from one specimen sequenced in a study. Using its own MiXCR run on the 5' RACE reads, TCRdb lists one record per CDR3 protein. The sample contains about 42,000 distinct CDR3 sequences, approximately 30% of which appear only once. Sample: tumor-infiltrating memory CD4+ T cells sorted from the breast tumor. Documented subset: memory CD4+ T cells, CD4+CD45RO+CD25-. The receptors here all came from a female donor with breast cancer.

The chain employs TRBV20-1 and TRBJ2-3; tentative D call: TRBD2 (5 bases). V was clipped by 4 bases and J by 6 bases, with 14 bases between them. The germline gives CDR1 DFQATT, CDR2 SNEGSKA (reference sequence). The CDR3 contains 13 residues. CDR3 DNA sequence: TGCAGTGCTACGAGGCTAGCATGGGATACGCAGTATTTT. It is translated as CSATRLAWDTQYF.

This clonotype was recorded many times. The chain carries TRBV12-3 or TRBV12-4 and TRBJ2-4; 10 bases agree with TRBD2. J gave up 5 bases and V 6 bases, and 4 bases lay outside the gene matches. CDR3 length: 14 amino acids. CDR3 sequence reads: CASSRTSGQNIQYF. CDR3 coding DNA: TGTGCCAGCAGCCGGACTAGCGGTCAAAACATTCAGTACTTC.

The chain links TRBV20-1 to TRBJ2-1; 11 bases line up with TRBD1. Germline trimming cut 3 bases from V and 7 bases from J; bases unmatched to any gene: 11. This CDR3 comprises 16 residues. Germline CDR1 reads DFQATT; CDR2 reads SNEGSKA (reference sequence). Here the CDR3 reads CSASSGTGGWWNEQFF. The CDR3 nucleotides read TGCAGTGCTAGTTCTGGGACAGGGGGTTGGTGGAATGAGCAGTTCTTC.

This clonotype was seen ten or more times. The rearrangement uses TRBV18 and TRBJ1-1, with D perhaps matching TRBD1 (5 bases). CDR3 length: 15 residues. The germline CDR1 and CDR2 sequences are KGHSH and LQKENI. Trimming pared 6 bases from V and 6 bases from J, leaving 20 bases between. CDR3 region: CASSSTSAGKAEAFF. In DNA, the CDR3 is TGTGCCAGCTCGAGCACCTCGGCAGGGAAGGCTGAAGCTTTCTTT. Together with reference TRBV18 and TRBJ1-1, the CDR3 gives the full variable domain: NAGVMQNPRHLVRRRGQEARLRCSPMKGHSHVYWYRQLPEEGLKFMVYLQKENIIDESGMPKERFSAEFPKEGPSILRIQQVVRGDSAAYFCASSSTSAGKAEAFFGQGTRLTVV.

The V and J genes are TRBV20-1 and TRBJ1-6; 8 positions agree with TRBD1. Germline CDR1 is DFQATT and CDR2 is SNEGSKA (reference sequence). This CDR3 region has 14 residues. V was clipped by 7 bases and J by 4 bases; unmatched bases: 6. The CDR3 sequence: CSVGTGAYNSPLHF. The CDR3 bases are TGCAGTGTCGGGACAGGCGCATATAATTCACCCCTCCACTTT.

The gene calls are TRBV12-3 or TRBV12-4 and TRBJ2-3; D is possibly TRBD2 (5 bases). The V end was cut by 5 bases, the J end by 6 bases, with 9 bases between. This CDR3 has 12 amino acids. The CDR3 loop is CASSPIADTQYF. DNA of the CDR3: TGTGCCAGCAGTCCGATAGCGGATACGCAGTATTTT.

The V and J genes are TRBV12-3 or TRBV12-4 and TRBJ2-3; 10 bases map to TRBD1. CDR3 size: 15 residues. With 7 bases clipped from V and 4 bases from J, the junction kept 8 bases outside the gene matches. The CDR3 DNA reads TGTGCCAGCAAAAGGGGACAGGGGTTGGCAGATACGCAGTATTTT. This translates into CASKRGQGLADTQYF.

Remarks on this clonotype: One end of the junction varies from germline; a read error may be responsible. The V and J genes are TRBV27 and TRBJ1-1; D not certain. CDR3 length equals 13 residues. Germline-derived CDR1 and CDR2 are MNHEY and SMNVEV (reference sequence). The CDR3 nucleotides are TGTGCCAGCAAGGGTTTCCCCGGCACTAAAGCTTTCTTT. This translates into CASKGFPGTKAFF.

This clonotype has just one count. The V and J genes are TRBV5-1 and TRBJ2-1; D gene unclear. Germline V lookup: CDR1 SGHRS, CDR2 YFSETQ. V was pared by 1 base and J by 0 bases, with 11 bases between. This CDR3 is 16 amino acids long. The CDR3 region has the DNA TGCGCCAGCAGCTTGACTGCAACTGGCTCCTACAATGAGCAGTTCTTC. It encodes CASSLTATGSYNEQFF.

Only a few counts were recorded for this clonotype. V is TRBV5-1 and J is TRBJ1-4, with D tentatively TRBD1 (5 bases). The germline gives CDR1 SGHRS, CDR2 YFSETQ. V lost 6 bases and J 0 bases, leaving 15 bases between the germline ends. The CDR3 runs to 16 residues. The CDR3 DNA reads as TGCGCCAGCAACCCAGGCAGGGACGCAACTAATGAAAAACTGTTTTTT. It specifies CASNPGRDATNEKLFF.

Comment on this clonotype: Germline is not matched at one junction end, which may reflect a read error. The rearrangement uses TRBV7-2 and TRBJ2-1; 7 bases match TRBD2. Germline V gives CDR1 SGHTA, CDR2 FQGNSA. The CDR3 is 16 amino acids. The CDR3 bases are TGTGCCGGCAGCTTTCTGGGGGGGTTAGCCTACAATGAGCAGTTCTTC. It codes for CAGSFLGGLAYNEQFF. The complete variable domain, with remaining parts taken from reference TRBV7-2 and TRBJ2-1, reads GAGVSQSPSNKVTEKGKDVELRCDPISGHTALYWYRQSLGQGLEFLIYFQGNSAPDKSGLPSDRFSAERTGGSVSTLTIQRTQQEDSAVYLCAGSFLGGLAYNEQFFGPGTRLTVL.

This clonotype turned up a few times. The rearrangement joins TRBV4-1 to TRBJ2-3; 10 bases fit TRBD1. This CDR3 has 15 amino acids. J gave up 6 bases and V 0 bases, and 3 bases lay outside the gene matches. Germline CDR1 reads MGHRA; CDR2 reads YSYEKL. The CDR3, as DNA: TGCGCCAGCAGCCAAGATGACAGGGGGCCTGATACGCAGTATTTT. This encodes CASSQDDRGPDTQYF.

This clonotype came up a few times. The rearrangement joins TRBV6-5 to TRBJ1-1, with no clear D. Germline CDR1 is MNHEY and CDR2 is SVGAGI. The CDR3 is made up of 15 amino acids. Trimming pared 0 bases from V and 2 bases from J, leaving 10 bases between. The CDR3 is CASSYSRTDNTEAFF. CDR3 coding DNA: TGTGCCAGCAGTTACTCTAGGACGGATAACACTGAAGCTTTCTTT.

The chain joins TRBV29-1 to TRBJ2-1, with 7 bases identical to TRBD1. Looked up from germline, CDR1 is SQVTM and CDR2 is ANQGSEA. The CDR3 is 14 amino acids. The junction had 10 bases not matched to a gene; V was cut back by 6 bases and J by 5 bases. CDR3 in amino acids: CSVLTGVMHNEQFF. The DNA of the CDR3 is TGCAGCGTATTAACAGGGGTAATGCACAATGAGCAGTTCTTC.

This clonotype occurred many times. The V gene is TRBV4-2, the J gene TRBJ2-3; D call uncertain. The V end lost 1 base, the J end lost 4 bases, and 9 bases lay between the germline ends. The CDR3 extends over 14 amino acids. Per germline, CDR1 LGHNA and CDR2 YNFKEQ. CDR3 loop: CASSQARSADTQYF. Here the CDR3 DNA reads TGTGCCAGCAGCCAAGCAAGGAGTGCAGATACGCAGTATTTT.